Reported below is one TCR beta chain. In this sample, this clone turned up a few times. The antigen it binds to is not known. Qualities for individual bases were not recorded, and no much larger clone is one base off. Each donor gave one peripheral blood draw, averaging roughly 120 mL, which was collected into heparinised tubes. A BD FACSAria II and a panel including CD45RO, CCR7, CD25, CD127, CD95 and CD27 were used to sort naive, central memory, regulatory and stem cell-like memory CD4+ T cells. Purity was above 95% for every sorted population. Right away, PBMCs were isolated by Lymphoprep density gradient centrifugation and were stained directly, with no culture step. So that batch effects would be minimized, each experiment stained and sorted samples in pairs, pairing one healthy donor with one patient. The High Capacity cDNA Reverse Transcription Kit was used to reverse transcribe all of the isolated RNA, meaning that expressed TCRB transcripts were what got sequenced. Deep immunoSEQ sequencing was performed on naive, central memory and regulatory T cell samples, with an average of roughly 3.6 million total reads per sample. After sorted cells were lysed in RLT buffer, RNA was extracted with DNase-treated RNeasy Micro or Mini kits, with the choice depending on cell number. To prevent cross-contamination, every cell subset was processed on its own, while patient and healthy donor samples were processed together. TCRB sequences were amplified from cDNA with the immunoSEQ multiplex PCR, producing 87-bp fragments spanning the CDR3 region. Sequencing of the amplicons was performed on the Illumina HiSeq platform. Per the source publication's procedure: PCR bias was computationally corrected using synthetic template baselines, reads within Hamming distance 2 were collapsed, and singletons that could not be merged were discarded. Reads were aligned against IMGT so that V, D and J genes, CDR3 length and insertions or deletions at six rearrangement sites could be assigned. Within each subset, clonotype counts were normalized to sorted cell number, after which true diversity and Gini coefficients were computed with the tcR R package. The overlap coefficient, calculated on TCRB nucleotide sequences, was used to measure repertoire sharing. Out-of-frame TCRB sequences from naive cells were analyzed to stand in for the pre-selection repertoire. What TCRdb holds here is the immuneACCESS table cut down to in-frame rearrangements. Part of the clones is not present; checked against another copy, under half of the missing clones reflect an unresolved V gene, and the others are unexplained. V, J and clone size derive from that table, while D and trimming were established from the DNA sequence. For this sample the table gives 600,000 to 750,000 clones, of which approximately 13% were detected only once. The top ten clonotypes cover over 0.1% of the sample.

These data belong to a study of beta chain features in type 1 diabetes (dated by TCRdb to 2016 to 2019). In the study overall: Patients and healthy donors did not differ in mean age, gender distribution, total cell number or subset yield. A total of some 110 million sorted cells were examined across all samples, and the number of cells per subset was strongly correlated with RNA yield. In the study, TCRB repertoires of sorted circulating CD4+ T cell subsets from recently diagnosed type 1 diabetes patients were compared with those of matched healthy donors. Regulatory and stem cell-like memory subsets were obtained from only 8 patients and roughly eight healthy donors, while naive and central memory subsets were obtained from all 30 or so donors.

The research as a whole found: Shorter templates might have been favored by PCR, but patient and control samples were amplified and corrected together, so both groups would have been affected equally by any skew. Because the HLA sub-analyses included only small numbers of individuals, any influence of HLA type on TCRB rearrangement was left unresolved. Naive, central memory and regulatory TCRB repertoires appeared to be more similar among patients than among healthy donors. Type 1 diabetes patients showed a moderate but significant shortening of TCRB CDR3 length in all four CD4+ subsets. Fewer insertions and more nucleotide deletions at VDJ recombination sites were observed in patients with type 1 diabetes, implying thymic rearrangement abnormalities. Because cDNA was sequenced instead of genomic DNA, highly expressing activated cells could be over-represented, though the groups showed no difference in activation or CD3 levels.

Relative to germline, V is 3 bases shorter and J is 4 bases shorter, with 15 bases between their ends. Reading from cysteine to phenylalanine, the CDR3 counts 15 amino acids. Only the CDR3 portion is preserved as DNA: 45 bases, with reading frame beginning at the first base. Looking up the germline V gene yields CDR1 KGHSH and CDR2 LQKENI. Sequenced: naive CD4+ T cells from blood. Interpreted using the paper, the cell subset or site label stands for: true naive CD4+ T cells. The sequence was obtained from a man aged 25-45 years with type 1 diabetes. Recombination linked TRBV18 to TRBJ1-2; the D gene is not confidently resolved. The CDR3 region reads CASSPRDPGSYGYTF. The nucleotides are TGTGCCAGCTCACCCCGCGACCCAGGAAGCTATGGCTACACCTTC.